The 9 T cell receptor beta chains below come from one sample, sequenced in a study of Graves' ophthalmopathy and Graves' hyperthyroidism. RNA transcripts yielded amplified TCR beta CDR3 regions. RT-PCR was first run with HTBI primers, then multiplex PCR in a second round. TCRdb used MiXCR to reprocess the multiplex PCR reads, holding one entry per CDR3 protein. The table includes hundreds of thousands of distinct CDR3 sequences, under 25% detected once. Sample: peripheral blood. Source of these receptors: a young woman with stable Graves' hyperthyroidism.

This clonotype was detected ten times or more. The V and J genes are TRBV20-1 and TRBJ1-1; D is unresolved. V gave up 1 base and J gave up 4 bases, with 1 base separating them. This CDR3 has 10 residues. Per germline, CDR1 DFQATT and CDR2 SNEGSKA (reference sequence). The CDR3 here is CSARVTEAFF. The CDR3 DNA reads as TGCAGTGCTAGAGTCACTGAAGCTTTCTTT.

This clonotype was observed at least ten times. The rearrangement uses TRBV6-6 and TRBJ2-6; TRBD1 matches 8 bases. The V gene's germline CDR1 is MNHNY and CDR2 SVGAGI (reference sequence). The CDR3 totals 20 residues. V was pared by 4 bases and J by 1 base, with 15 bases of the junction left unmatched. This CDR3 is CASSSTGRTGISSGANVLTF. CDR3 nucleotide sequence: TGTGCCAGCAGTTCCACGGGACGGACAGGGATTAGTTCTGGGGCCAACGTCCTGACTTTC.

This clonotype was seen only a few times. At one boundary the junction diverges from the germline segment, which might be a read error. The rearrangement uses TRBV5-1 and TRBJ2-5; D remains unclear. The CDR3 is 15 amino acids. Germline CDR1 SGHRS, CDR2 YFSETQ. The CDR3 DNA sequence: TGCGCCAGCAGCTTAAATCACCAACCCGAAGAGACCAAGTACTTC. Residues: CASSLNHQPEETKYF. The complete variable domain, with remaining parts taken from reference TRBV5-1 and TRBJ2-5, reads KAGVTQTPRYLIKTRGQQVTLSCSPISGHRSVSWYQQTPGQGLQFLFEYFSETQRNKGNFPGRFSGRQFSNSRSEMNVSTLELGDSALYLCASSLNHQPEETKYFGPGTRLLVL.

The rearrangement links TRBV28 to TRBJ2-7, with TRBD1 matching 7 bases. The CDR3 contains 14 residues. Germline CDR1 is MDHEN and CDR2 is SYDVKM. Unmatched junction bases numbered 6, after V lost 3 bases and J lost 4 bases. Written as DNA, the CDR3 is TGTGCCAGCAGTTTCCGACAGGGCAGGTACGAGCAGTACTTC. It translates to CASSFRQGRYEQYF. Based on the CDR3 plus reference TRBV28 and TRBJ2-7, the full variable domain is DVKVTQSSRYLVKRTGEKVFLECVQDMDHENMFWYRQDPGLGLRLIYFSYDVKMKEKGDIPEGYSVSREKKERFSLILESASTNQTSMYLCASSFRQGRYEQYFGPGTRLTVT.

The V call is TRBV12-3 or TRBV12-4, the J call TRBJ2-5; perhaps TRBD1 as D (6 bases). V was cut by 5 bases and J by 4 bases, with 8 bases left in between. The CDR3 runs to 12 residues. Here the CDR3 DNA reads TGTGCCAGCAGTACGGACAGAGAGACCCAGTACTTC. Translation: CASSTDRETQYF.

This clonotype has only a few counts. The chain recombines TRBV4-2 with TRBJ1-2, with a possible D match to TRBD1 (6 bases). There are 16 residues in the CDR3. The germline CDR1 and CDR2 sequences are LGHNA and YNFKEQ. Trimming took 0 bases from V and 7 from J, leaving 18 bases between them. The CDR3 loop is CASSQDFATGSFGYTF. The CDR3 DNA reads TGTGCCAGCAGCCAAGACTTCGCGACAGGATCCTTTGGCTACACCTTC.

This clonotype was recorded many times. The V call is TRBV20-1, the J call TRBJ2-7; D may be TRBD2 (6 bases). V lost 4 bases and J lost 3, with 16 bases in between. This CDR3 has 14 residues. Germline CDR1 and CDR2: DFQATT and SNEGSKA (reference sequence). The CDR3 region is CSANLAERNYEQYF. DNA of the CDR3: TGCAGTGCTAACTTAGCGGAGAGAAACTACGAGCAGTACTTC.

This clonotype has a count of ten or more. The chain couples TRBV19 to TRBJ1-5; D unresolved. Germline values: CDR1 LNHDA, CDR2 SQIVND (reference sequence). This CDR3 is 14 amino acids long. V was trimmed by 8 bases and J by 0 bases, leaving 11 bases between them. The CDR3 here is CASLGRYSNQPQHF. For the CDR3, the DNA is TGTGCCAGTCTGGGCAGGTATAGCAATCAGCCCCAGCATTTT.

This clonotype was counted at least ten times. The V call is TRBV28, the J call TRBJ1-1, with TRBD1 as a possible D gene (6 bases). The CDR3 runs to 13 residues. Per the germline V gene, CDR1 is MDHEN and CDR2 is SYDVKM. Trimming took off 6 bases at V and 10 bases at J, with 18 bases between the two ends. The CDR3 spells CASSLSEGVGAFF. Written as DNA, the CDR3 is TGTGCCAGCAGCCTAAGTGAGGGGGTTGGAGCTTTCTTT. Supplemented by reference TRBV28 and TRBJ1-1, the full variable domain reads DVKVTQSSRYLVKRTGEKVFLECVQDMDHENMFWYRQDPGLGLRLIYFSYDVKMKEKGDIPEGYSVSREKKERFSLILESASTNQTSMYLCASSLSEGVGAFFGQGTRLTVV.